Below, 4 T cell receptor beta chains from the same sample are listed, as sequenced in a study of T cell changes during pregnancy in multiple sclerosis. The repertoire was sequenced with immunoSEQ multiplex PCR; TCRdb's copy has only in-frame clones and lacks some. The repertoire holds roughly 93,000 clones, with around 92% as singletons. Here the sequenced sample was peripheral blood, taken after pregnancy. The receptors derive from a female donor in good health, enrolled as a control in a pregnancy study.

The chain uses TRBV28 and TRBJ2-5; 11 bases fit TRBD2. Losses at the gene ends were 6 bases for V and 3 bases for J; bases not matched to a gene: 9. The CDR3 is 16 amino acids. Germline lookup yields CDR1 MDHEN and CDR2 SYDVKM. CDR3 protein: CASRPTSGSLEETQYF. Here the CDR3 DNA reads TGTGCCAGCAGGCCTACTAGCGGGAGTCTCGAAGAGACCCAGTACTTC.

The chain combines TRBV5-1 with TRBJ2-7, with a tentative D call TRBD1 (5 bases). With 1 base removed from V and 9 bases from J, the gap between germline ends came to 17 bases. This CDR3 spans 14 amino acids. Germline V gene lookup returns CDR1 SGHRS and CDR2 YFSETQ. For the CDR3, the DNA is TGCGCCAGCAGCTTGTCTGACAGCGTGGCTGGGCAGTACTTC. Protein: CASSLSDSVAGQYF.

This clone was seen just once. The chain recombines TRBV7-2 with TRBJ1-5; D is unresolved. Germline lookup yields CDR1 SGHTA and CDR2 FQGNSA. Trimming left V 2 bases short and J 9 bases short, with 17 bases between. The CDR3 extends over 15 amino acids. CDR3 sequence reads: CASSLSNQAVGPQHF. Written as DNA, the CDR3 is TGTGCCAGCAGCTTATCGAACCAGGCAGTTGGGCCCCAGCATTTT. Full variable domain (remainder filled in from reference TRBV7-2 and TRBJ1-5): GAGVSQSPSNKVTEKGKDVELRCDPISGHTALYWYRQSLGQGLEFLIYFQGNSAPDKSGLPSDRFSAERTGGSVSTLTIQRTQQEDSAVYLCASSLSNQAVGPQHFGDGTRLSIL.

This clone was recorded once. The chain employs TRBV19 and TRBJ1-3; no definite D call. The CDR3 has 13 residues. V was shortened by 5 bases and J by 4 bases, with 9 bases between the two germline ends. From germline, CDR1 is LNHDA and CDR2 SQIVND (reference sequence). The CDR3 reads CASSPLHGNTIYF. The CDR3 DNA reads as TGTGCCAGTAGTCCACTGCACGGAAACACCATATATTTT.